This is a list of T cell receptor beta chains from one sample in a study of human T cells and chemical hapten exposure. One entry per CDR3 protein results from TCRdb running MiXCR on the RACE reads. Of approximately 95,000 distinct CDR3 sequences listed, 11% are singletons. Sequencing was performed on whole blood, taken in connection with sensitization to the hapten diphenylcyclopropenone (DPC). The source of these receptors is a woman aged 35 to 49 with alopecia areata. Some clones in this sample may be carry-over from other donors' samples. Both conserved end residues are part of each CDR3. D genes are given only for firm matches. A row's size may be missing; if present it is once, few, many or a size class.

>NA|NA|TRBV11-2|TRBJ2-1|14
CASSLQGLANEQFF
TGTGCCAGCAGCTTGCAGGGACTTGCCAATGAGCAGTTCTTC
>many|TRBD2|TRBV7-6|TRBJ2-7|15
CASSRVRERGYEQYF
TGTGCCAGCAGCCGCGTCCGTGAGCGGGGCTACGAGCAGTACTTC
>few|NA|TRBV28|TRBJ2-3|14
CASSLRGSSDTQYF
TGTGCCAGCAGTTTGCGGGGTTCCTCAGATACGCAGTATTTT
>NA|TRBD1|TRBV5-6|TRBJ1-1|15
CASSYRTGVNTEAFF
TGTGCCAGCAGCTACCGGACAGGTGTGAACACTGAAGCTTTCTTT
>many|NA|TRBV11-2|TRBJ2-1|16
CASSRNPDGNYNEQFF
TGTGCCAGCAGCCGCAACCCCGATGGGAATTACAATGAGCAGTTCTTC
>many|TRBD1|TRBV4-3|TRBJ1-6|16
CASSLLRDSPNSPLHF
TGCGCCAGCAGCCTTCTACGGGACAGCCCTAATTCACCCCTCCACTTT
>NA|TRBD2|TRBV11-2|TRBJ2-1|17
CASTTRTSGTSYNEQFF
TGTGCCAGCACCACGCGGACTAGCGGGACGTCCTACAATGAGCAGTTCTTC
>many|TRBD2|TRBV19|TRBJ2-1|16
CASRELGLAGVNEQFF
TGTGCCAGTAGAGAACTCGGACTAGCGGGAGTGAATGAGCAGTTCTTC
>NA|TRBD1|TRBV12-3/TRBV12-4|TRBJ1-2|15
CASSRPGTGNYGYTF
TGTGCCAGCAGTCGTCCCGGGACAGGGAACTATGGCTACACCTTC
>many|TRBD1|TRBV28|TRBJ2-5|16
CASTLTGGAGQETQYF
TGTGCCAGCACCCTTACAGGGGGCGCAGGGCAAGAGACCCAGTACTTC
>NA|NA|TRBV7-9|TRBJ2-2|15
CASSLGERNTGELFF
TGTGCCAGCAGCTTAGGAGAACGGAACACCGGGGAGCTGTTTTTT
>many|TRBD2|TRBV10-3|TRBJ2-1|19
CAISVRDRGTSGDYNEQFF
TGTGCCATCAGTGTCCGAGACAGGGGGACTAGCGGGGACTACAATGAGCAGTTCTTC
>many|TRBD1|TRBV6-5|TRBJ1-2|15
CASSYTGQGVYGYTF
TGTGCCAGCAGTTACACGGGACAGGGTGTCTATGGCTACACCTTC
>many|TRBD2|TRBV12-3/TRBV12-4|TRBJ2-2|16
CASSSTSGAKTGELFF
TGTGCCAGCTCATCGACTAGCGGGGCCAAGACCGGGGAGCTGTTTTTT
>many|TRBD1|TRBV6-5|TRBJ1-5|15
CASSPRQGVRQPQHF
TGTGCCAGCAGCCCTAGACAGGGGGTTCGACAGCCCCAGCATTTT
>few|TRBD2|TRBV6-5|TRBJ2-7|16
CASRPGLAGPSYEQYF
TGTGCCAGCAGACCGGGACTAGCGGGACCGTCCTACGAGCAGTACTTC
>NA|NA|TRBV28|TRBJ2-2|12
CVAGLNTGELFF
TGTGTGGCGGGGCTGAACACCGGGGAGCTGTTTTTT
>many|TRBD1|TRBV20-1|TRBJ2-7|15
CSAPTPTGGKDEQYF
TGCAGTGCTCCGACCCCTACAGGGGGCAAGGACGAGCAGTACTTC
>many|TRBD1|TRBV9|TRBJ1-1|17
CASSSRDRGIGNTEAFF
TGTGCCAGCAGCTCCCGGGACAGGGGGATAGGGAACACTGAAGCTTTCTTT
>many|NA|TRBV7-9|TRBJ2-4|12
CASSTRDSLVYF
TGTGCCAGCAGCACGAGGGACTCCTTGGTCTACTTC
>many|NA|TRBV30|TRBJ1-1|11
CAWMQGGEAFF
TGTGCCTGGATGCAGGGCGGCGAAGCTTTCTTT
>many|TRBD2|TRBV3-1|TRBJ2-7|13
CASSFGTRGEQYF
TGTGCCAGCAGCTTCGGGACTAGGGGCGAGCAGTACTTC
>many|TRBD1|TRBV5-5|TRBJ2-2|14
CASSEGARTGELFF
TGTGCCAGCAGCGAGGGGGCGAGGACCGGGGAGCTGTTTTTT
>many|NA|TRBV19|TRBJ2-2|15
CASSKQGTNTGELFF
TGTGCCAGTAGTAAGCAGGGAACTAACACCGGGGAGCTGTTTTTT
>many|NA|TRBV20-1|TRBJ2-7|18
CSADGAGHPSLSSYEQYF
TGCAGTGCTGACGGGGCGGGACACCCTTCCTTGAGCTCCTACGAGCAGTACTTC
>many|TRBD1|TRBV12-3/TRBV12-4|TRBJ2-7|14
CASRVGTGSYEQYF
TGTGCCAGCAGAGTAGGGACAGGCTCCTACGAGCAGTACTTC
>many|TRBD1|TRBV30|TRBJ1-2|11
CAWTTGGGYTF
TGTGCCTGGACCACAGGGGGAGGCTACACCTTC
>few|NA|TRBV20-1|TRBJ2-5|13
CSASRGAQETQYF
TGCAGTGCTTCCCGGGGGGCCCAAGAGACCCAGTACTTC
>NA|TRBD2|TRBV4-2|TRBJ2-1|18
CASSQEGRLAGIYNEQFF
TGTGCCAGCAGCCAAGAGGGGAGACTAGCGGGGATTTACAATGAGCAGTTCTTC
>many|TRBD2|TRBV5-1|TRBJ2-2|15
CASRGLAGNTGELFF
TGCGCCAGCAGGGGACTAGCGGGAAACACCGGGGAGCTGTTTTTT
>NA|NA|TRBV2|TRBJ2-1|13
CASSEARYNEQFF
TGTGCCAGCAGTGAAGCGAGGTACAATGAGCAGTTCTTC
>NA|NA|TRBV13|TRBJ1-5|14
CASSLSYSNQPQHF
TGTGCCAGCAGCTTAAGTTATAGCAATCAGCCCCAGCATTTT
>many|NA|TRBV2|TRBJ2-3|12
CASSYGWDTQYF
TGTGCCAGCAGTTATGGGTGGGATACGCAGTATTTT
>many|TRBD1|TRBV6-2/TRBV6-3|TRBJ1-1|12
CASRPGTAEAFF
TGTGCCAGCAGGCCCGGGACAGCTGAAGCTTTCTTT
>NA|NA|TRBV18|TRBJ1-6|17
CASSPSTPADGYSPLHF
TGTGCCAGCTCACCAAGTACGCCGGCCGACGGTTATTCACCCCTCCACTTT